This TCR beta chain was identified in a study of shared T cell receptors in the human thymus. The ends lost 1 base at V and 1 base at J; junction bases unmatched: 2. The germline V gene encodes CDR1 SGHTA and CDR2 FQGNSA. The CDR3 covers 16 residues. Clones were read by immunoSEQ multiplex PCR, and TCRdb kept only the in-frame ones, dropping some. The sample yields 600,000 or so clones, about 87% seen once. This sample was also put to use in a study of human thymus T cells. From that paper: It was from resections taken during corrective heart surgery that the thymus tissue came. Related research described strongly overlapping thymic repertoires in unrelated people.

The chain combines TRBV7-2 with TRBJ2-7; TRBD2 agrees at 12 bases. Sequencing was performed on thymocytes. The TCR comes from a boy under three years old with a congenital heart defect. CDR3 bases: TGTGCCAGCAGCTTAGGAGGGACTAGCGGGTCCTACGAGCAGTACTTC. Amino acid sequence: CASSLGGTSGSYEQYF. The full variable domain, completed using reference TRBV7-2 and TRBJ2-7, is GAGVSQSPSNKVTEKGKDVELRCDPISGHTALYWYRQSLGQGLEFLIYFQGNSAPDKSGLPSDRFSAERTGGSVSTLTIQRTQQEDSAVYLCASSLGGTSGSYEQYFGPGTRLTVT.